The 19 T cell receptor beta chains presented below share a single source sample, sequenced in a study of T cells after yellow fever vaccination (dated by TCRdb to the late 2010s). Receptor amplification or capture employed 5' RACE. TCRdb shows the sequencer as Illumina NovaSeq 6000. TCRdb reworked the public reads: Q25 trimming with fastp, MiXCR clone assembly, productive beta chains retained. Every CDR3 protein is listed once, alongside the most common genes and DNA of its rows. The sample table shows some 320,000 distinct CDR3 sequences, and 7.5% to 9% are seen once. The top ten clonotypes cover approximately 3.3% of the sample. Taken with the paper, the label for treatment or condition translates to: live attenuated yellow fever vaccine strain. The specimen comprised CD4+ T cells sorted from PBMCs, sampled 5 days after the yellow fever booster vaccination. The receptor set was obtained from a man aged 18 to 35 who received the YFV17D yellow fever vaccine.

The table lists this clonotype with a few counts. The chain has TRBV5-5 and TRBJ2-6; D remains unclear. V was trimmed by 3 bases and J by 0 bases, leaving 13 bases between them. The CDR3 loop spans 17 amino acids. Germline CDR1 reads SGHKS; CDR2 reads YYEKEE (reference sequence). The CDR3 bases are TGTGCCAGCAGCTCAAGGCAGTCCAGCTCTGGGGCCAACGTCCTGACTTTC. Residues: CASSSRQSSSGANVLTF.

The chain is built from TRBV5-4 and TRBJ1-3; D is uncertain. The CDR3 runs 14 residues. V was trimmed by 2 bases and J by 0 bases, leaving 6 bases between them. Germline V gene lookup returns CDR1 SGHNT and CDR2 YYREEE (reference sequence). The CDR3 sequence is CASSFASSGNTIYF. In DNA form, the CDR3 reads TGTGCCAGCAGCTTCGCAAGCTCTGGAAACACCATATATTTT.

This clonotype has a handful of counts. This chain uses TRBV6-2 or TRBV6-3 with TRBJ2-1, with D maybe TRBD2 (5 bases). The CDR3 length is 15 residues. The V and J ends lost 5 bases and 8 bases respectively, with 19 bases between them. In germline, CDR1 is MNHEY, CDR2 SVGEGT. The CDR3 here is CASSERPPRAYEQFF. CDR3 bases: TGTGCCAGCAGTGAGCGGCCGCCACGGGCTTATGAGCAGTTCTTC.

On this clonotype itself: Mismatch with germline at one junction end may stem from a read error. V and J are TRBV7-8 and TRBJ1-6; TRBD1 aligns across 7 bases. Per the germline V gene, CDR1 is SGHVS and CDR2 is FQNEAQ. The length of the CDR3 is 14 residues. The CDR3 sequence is CASSLTGDKSPLHF. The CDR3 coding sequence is TGTGCCAGCAGCTTAACAGGGGATAAGTCACCCCTCCACTTT.

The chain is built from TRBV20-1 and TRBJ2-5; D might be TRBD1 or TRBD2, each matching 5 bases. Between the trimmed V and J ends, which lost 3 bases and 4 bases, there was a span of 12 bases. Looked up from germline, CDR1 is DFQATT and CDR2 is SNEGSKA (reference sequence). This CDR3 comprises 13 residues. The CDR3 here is CSASLPGPETQYF. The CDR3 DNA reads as TGCAGTGCTAGTCTCCCGGGACCAGAGACCCAGTACTTC.

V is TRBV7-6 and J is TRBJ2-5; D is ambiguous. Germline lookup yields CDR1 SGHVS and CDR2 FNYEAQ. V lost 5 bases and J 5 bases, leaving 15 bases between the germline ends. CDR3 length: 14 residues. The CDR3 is CASSPVGGLETQYF. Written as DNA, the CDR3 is TGTGCCAGCAGCCCGGTTGGTGGGCTGGAGACCCAGTACTTC.

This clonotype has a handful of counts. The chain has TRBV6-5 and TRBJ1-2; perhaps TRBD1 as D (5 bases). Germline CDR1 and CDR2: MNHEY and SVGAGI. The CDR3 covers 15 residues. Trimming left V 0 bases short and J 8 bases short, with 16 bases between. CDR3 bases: TGTGCCAGCAGTTACTCCTCCGGGGCGCCGAGAGGCTACACCTTC. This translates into CASSYSSGAPRGYTF.

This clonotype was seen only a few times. CDR3 sequence (DNA): TGTGCCAGCAGTTACTCCGCTACAGGGTGGGGGACTGAAGCTTTCTTT. It codes for CASSYSATGWGTEAFF. The gene calls are TRBV6-6 and TRBJ1-1, with TRBD1 as a possible D gene (6 bases). CDR3 length equals 16 residues. V was clipped by 0 bases and J by 5 bases, with 16 bases between them. Germline V CDR1 and CDR2: MNHNY, SVGAGI (reference sequence).

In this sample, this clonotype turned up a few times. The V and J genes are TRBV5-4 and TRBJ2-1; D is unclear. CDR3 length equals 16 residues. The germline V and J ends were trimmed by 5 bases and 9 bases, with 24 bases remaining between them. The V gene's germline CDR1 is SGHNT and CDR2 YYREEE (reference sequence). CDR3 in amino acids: CASSHGQGLGLGEQFF. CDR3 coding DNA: TGTGCCAGCAGTCACGGTCAAGGGTTGGGTTTGGGTGAGCAGTTCTTC. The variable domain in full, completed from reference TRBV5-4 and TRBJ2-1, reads ETGVTQSPTHLIKTRGQQVTLRCSSQSGHNTVSWYQQALGQGPQFIFQYYREEENGRGNFPPRFSGLQFPNYSSELNVNALELDDSALYLCASSHGQGLGLGEQFFGPGTRLTVL.

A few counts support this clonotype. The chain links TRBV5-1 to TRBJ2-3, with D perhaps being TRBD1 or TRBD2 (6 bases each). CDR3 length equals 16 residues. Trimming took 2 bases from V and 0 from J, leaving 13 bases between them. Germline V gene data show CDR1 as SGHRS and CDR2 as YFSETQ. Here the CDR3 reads CASSLNPGASTDTQYF. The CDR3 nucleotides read TGCGCCAGCAGCTTAAATCCGGGGGCTAGCACAGATACGCAGTATTTT.

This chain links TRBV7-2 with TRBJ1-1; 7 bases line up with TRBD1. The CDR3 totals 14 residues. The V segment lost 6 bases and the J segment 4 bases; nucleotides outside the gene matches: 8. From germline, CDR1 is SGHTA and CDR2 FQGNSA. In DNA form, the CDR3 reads TGTGCCAGCAGAGAACCGACAGGGCCCACTGAAGCTTTCTTT. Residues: CASREPTGPTEAFF.

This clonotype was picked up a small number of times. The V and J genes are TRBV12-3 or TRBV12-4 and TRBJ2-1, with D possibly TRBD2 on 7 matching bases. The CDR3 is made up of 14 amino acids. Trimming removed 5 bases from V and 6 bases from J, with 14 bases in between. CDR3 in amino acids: CASSRRGLGNEQFF. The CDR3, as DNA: TGTGCCAGCAGTAGGCGGGGGCTGGGCAATGAGCAGTTCTTC.

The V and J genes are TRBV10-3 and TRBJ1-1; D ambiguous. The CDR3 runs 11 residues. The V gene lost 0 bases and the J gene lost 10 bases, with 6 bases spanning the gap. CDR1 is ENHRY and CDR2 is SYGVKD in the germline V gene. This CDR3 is CAISESRGAFF. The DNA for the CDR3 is TGTGCCATCAGTGAGTCACGGGGAGCTTTCTTT.

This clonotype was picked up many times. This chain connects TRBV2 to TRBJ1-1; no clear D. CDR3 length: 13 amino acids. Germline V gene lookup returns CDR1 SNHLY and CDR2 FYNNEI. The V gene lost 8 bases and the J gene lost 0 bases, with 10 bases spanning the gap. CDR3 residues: CASFRGLNTEAFF. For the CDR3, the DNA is TGTGCCAGCTTCCGAGGTTTGAACACTGAAGCTTTCTTT.

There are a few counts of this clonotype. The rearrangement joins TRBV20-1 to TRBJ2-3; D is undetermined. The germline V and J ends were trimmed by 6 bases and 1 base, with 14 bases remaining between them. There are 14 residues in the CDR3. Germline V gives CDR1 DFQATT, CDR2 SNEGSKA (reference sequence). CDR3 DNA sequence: TGCAGTGCCTCTAGATCGATAGGCACAGATACGCAGTATTTT. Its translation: CSASRSIGTDTQYF.

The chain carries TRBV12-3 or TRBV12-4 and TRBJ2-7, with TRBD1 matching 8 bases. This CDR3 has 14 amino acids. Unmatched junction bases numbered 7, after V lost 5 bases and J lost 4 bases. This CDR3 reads CASSPGQGGYEQYF. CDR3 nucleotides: TGTGCCAGCAGTCCCGGACAGGGAGGTTACGAGCAGTACTTC.

CDR3 amino acids: CASSRDSGGNTGELFF. DNA for the CDR3: TGTGCCAGCAGCCGTGATAGCGGGGGGAACACCGGGGAGCTGTTTTTT. The chain has TRBV3-1 and TRBJ2-2; the match to TRBD2 covers 9 bases. Germline V gene lookup returns CDR1 LGHDT and CDR2 YNNKEL (reference sequence). This CDR3 has 16 amino acids. The ends lost 4 bases at V and 1 base at J; junction bases unmatched: 4.

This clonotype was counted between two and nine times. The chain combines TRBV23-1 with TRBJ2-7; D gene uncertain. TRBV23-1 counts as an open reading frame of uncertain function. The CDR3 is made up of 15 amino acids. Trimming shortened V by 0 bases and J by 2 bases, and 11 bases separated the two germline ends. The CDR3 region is CASSQSRRHPYEQYF. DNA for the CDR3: TGCGCCAGCAGTCAATCGCGCAGGCACCCCTACGAGCAGTACTTC.

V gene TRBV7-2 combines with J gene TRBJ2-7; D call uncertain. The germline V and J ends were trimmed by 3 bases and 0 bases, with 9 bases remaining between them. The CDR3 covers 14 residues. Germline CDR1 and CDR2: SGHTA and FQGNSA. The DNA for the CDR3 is TGTGCCAGCAGCTTCGGACGGTTCTCCTACGAGCAGTACTTC. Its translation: CASSFGRFSYEQYF.